Presented here are 22 T cell receptor beta chains from one specimen sequenced in a study of blood T cells in healthy people across ages. Next came a second PCR, run for about 7 to 12 cycles, which used a sample-barcoded 5' primer along with a J-beta primer mix. Via MiXCR, TCRdb re-called the 5' RACE reads, giving one row per CDR3 protein. The sample lists some 900,000 distinct CDR3 sequences, under 50% occurring once. Sequenced input: blood. The source of these receptors is a man aged 30 to 39 in good health.

This clonotype was seen repeatedly, ten times or more. The rearrangement joins TRBV4-1 to TRBJ1-4; 7 bases align to TRBD1. This CDR3 is built from 15 residues. Germline V gene sequence: CDR1 MGHRA, CDR2 YSYEKL. V gave up 1 base and J gave up 7 bases; unmatched junction bases: 6. The CDR3 sequence: CASSQVRGRSEKLFF. The CDR3 coding sequence is TGCGCCAGCAGCCAAGTGAGGGGGCGCAGTGAAAAACTGTTTTTT.

This clonotype was observed a few times. The chain joins TRBV3-1 to TRBJ1-1; 8 bases are a match to TRBD1. This CDR3 has 14 residues. After removal of 1 base from V and 4 bases from J, the junction contained 2 bases not matched to a gene. Germline V gives CDR1 LGHDT, CDR2 YNNKEL (reference sequence). The CDR3 nucleotides read TGTGCCAGCAGCCAAGGACAGGGGCTCACTGAAGCTTTCTTT. This translates into CASSQGQGLTEAFF.

This chain connects TRBV7-2 to TRBJ2-6; perhaps TRBD2 as D (6 bases). V gave up 2 bases and J gave up 2 bases, with 13 bases separating them. Per the germline V gene, CDR1 is SGHTA and CDR2 is FQGNSA. The length of the CDR3 is 17 residues. CDR3 DNA: TGTGCCAGCAGCTTACGAGGAGGGCAGGCTGGGGCCAACGTCCTGACTTTC. It is translated as CASSLRGGQAGANVLTF.

This sequence joins TRBV3-1 and TRBJ2-7; D might be TRBD2 (6 bases). Per the germline V gene, CDR1 is LGHDT and CDR2 is YNNKEL (reference sequence). V lost 0 bases to trimming and J lost 2 bases, with 14 bases between them. The CDR3 has 16 amino acids. CDR3 bases: TGTGCCAGCAGCCAAGATTCCGGCGGGATCCCCTACGAGCAGTACTTC. Its protein is CASSQDSGGIPYEQYF.

The V call is TRBV20-1, the J call TRBJ2-4, with 7 bases aligning to TRBD2. The J call may be in error: the DNA end matches TRBJ2-7 better. Per the germline V gene, CDR1 is DFQATT and CDR2 is SNEGSKA (reference sequence). This CDR3 region has 13 residues. In nucleotides, the CDR3 is TGCAGTGCTACCCCAGACGGGGGGTACGAGCAGTACTTC. Translation gives CSATPDGGYEQYF.

This clonotype was seen ten or more times. The chain has TRBV6-1 and TRBJ1-2; D is unresolved. The CDR3 runs 14 residues. Trimming left V 2 bases short and J 4 bases short, with 11 bases between. Germline V gene data show CDR1 as MNHNS and CDR2 as SASEGT. This CDR3 is CASSEPAAAYGYTF. The CDR3 DNA reads as TGTGCCAGCAGTGAACCCGCGGCGGCCTATGGCTACACCTTC.

The genes are TRBV12-3 or TRBV12-4 and TRBJ2-7, with D maybe TRBD1 (6 bases). The J call is in doubt because the DNA end fits TRBJ2-4 better. CDR3 size: 11 residues. The DNA of the CDR3 is TGTGCCAGCGGCTCGACAGGCATTCAGTACTTC. It yields the protein CASGSTGIQYF.

The V gene is TRBV9, the J gene TRBJ2-1; 15 bases match TRBD2. The DNA end is more similar to TRBJ2-7, so the J call may be wrong. CDR1 is SGDLS, CDR2 YYNGEE, per germline. The CDR3 runs to 20 residues. The CDR3 reads CASSAGTSGGYLSSYNEQYF. The CDR3 DNA follows: TGTGCCAGCAGCGCCGGGACTAGCGGGGGGTACCTAAGCTCCTACAATGAGCAGTACTTC.

This clonotype was detected a few times. The chain is built from TRBV28 and TRBJ2-5; D not resolved. The CDR3 extends over 12 amino acids. V was clipped by 5 bases and J by 3 bases, with 7 bases between them. From germline, CDR1 is MDHEN and CDR2 SYDVKM. The CDR3 DNA reads as TGTGCCAGCAGTCAGTTGAAAGAGACCCAGTACTTC. It yields the protein CASSQLKETQYF. Variable domain in full (rest from reference TRBV28 and TRBJ2-5): DVKVTQSSRYLVKRTGEKVFLECVQDMDHENMFWYRQDPGLGLRLIYFSYDVKMKEKGDIPEGYSVSREKKERFSLILESASTNQTSMYLCASSQLKETQYFGPGTRLLVL.

CDR3 bases: TGCGCCAGCAGCCAAGATTCCTATTCCCGCACAGATACGCAGTATTTT. Its protein product is CASSQDSYSRTDTQYF. The rearrangement joins TRBV4-3 to TRBJ2-3; no firm D call. Germline CDR1 LGHNA, CDR2 YSLEER. The CDR3 consists of 16 residues. V was shortened by 0 bases and J by 1 base, with 11 bases between the two germline ends.

V usage is TRBV9 and J usage is TRBJ2-3; TRBD1 matches 8 bases. V was clipped by 7 bases and J by 6 bases; unmatched bases: 4. CDR3 size: 12 residues. Germline V gene sequence: CDR1 SGDLS, CDR2 YYNGEE. CDR3 in amino acids: CASAGGWDTQYF. In nucleotides, the CDR3 is TGTGCCAGCGCAGGGGGCTGGGATACGCAGTATTTT.

V is TRBV6-2 or TRBV6-3 and J is TRBJ2-7, with D tentatively TRBD1 or TRBD2 (5 bases each). Germline V CDR1 and CDR2: MNHEY, SVGEGT. The CDR3 extends over 15 amino acids. Between the trimmed V and J ends, which lost 5 bases and 0 bases, there was a span of 14 bases. The DNA for the CDR3 is TGTGCCAGCAGTACCTCTGGGGGAAACTCCTACGAGCAGTACTTC. Amino acids: CASSTSGGNSYEQYF.

This clonotype was counted between two and nine times. An end of the junction does not agree with germline; a read error may underlie this. This chain connects TRBV29-1 to TRBJ1-1, with a possible D match to TRBD1 (6 bases). The CDR3 contains 12 residues. The germline CDR1 and CDR2 sequences are SQVTM and ANQGSEA. In nucleotides, the CDR3 is TGCAGAGTTGGGGGCATGAACACTGAAGCTTTCTTT. It specifies CRVGGMNTEAFF.

The V gene is TRBV6-5, the J gene TRBJ1-1; 7 bases are a match to TRBD1. Per germline, CDR1 MNHEY and CDR2 SVGAGI. V trimming: 6 bases; J trimming: 8 bases; junction bases outside the gene matches: 3. This CDR3 is 11 amino acids long. CDR3 amino acids: CASRQGEEAFF. The CDR3 nucleotides read TGTGCCAGCAGGCAGGGGGAAGAAGCTTTCTTT.

This chain connects TRBV5-5 to TRBJ2-5, with a tentative D call TRBD1 (6 bases). The J call may be mistaken, given a closer DNA end match to TRBJ2-7. The germline CDR1 and CDR2 sequences are SGHKS and YYEKEE (reference sequence). The CDR3 covers 14 residues. This chain's CDR3 is CASSFWDTAYEQYF. The DNA of the CDR3 is TGTGCCAGCAGCTTTTGGGACACCGCCTACGAGCAGTACTTC.

This chain connects TRBV28 to TRBJ2-7, with D unclear. V dropped 6 bases and J dropped 2 bases, with 11 bases sitting between them. The length of the CDR3 is 13 residues. From germline, CDR1 is MDHEN and CDR2 SYDVKM. CDR3 coding DNA: TGTGCCAGCAGGGTTACTGATACCTACGAGCAGTACTTC. Its protein product is CASRVTDTYEQYF.

This chain connects TRBV3-1 to TRBJ1-2; D remains ambiguous. Trimming removed 1 base from V and 6 bases from J, with 12 bases in between. Germline lookup yields CDR1 LGHDT and CDR2 YNNKEL (reference sequence). This CDR3 contains 14 residues. Here the CDR3 DNA reads TGTGCCAGCAGCCAAGGGCGAGGGTCTAATGGCTACACCTTC. Protein sequence: CASSQGRGSNGYTF.

The chain recombines TRBV7-8 with TRBJ2-7; 8 bases match TRBD1. The V gene end was trimmed by 4 bases and the J gene end by 2 bases; junction bases not matched to a gene: 10. This CDR3 has 16 amino acids. Germline loops: CDR1 SGHVS, CDR2 FQNEAQ. CDR3 protein: CASSSSPGQGAYEQYF. The DNA of the CDR3 is TGTGCCAGCAGCTCGAGCCCCGGACAGGGAGCCTACGAGCAGTACTTC.

There are a few counts of this clonotype. The chain joins TRBV20-1 to TRBJ2-1; no clear D gene. CDR1 is DFQATT, CDR2 SNEGSKA, per germline (reference sequence). With 3 bases removed from V and 5 bases from J, the gap between germline ends came to 14 bases. There are 14 residues in the CDR3. CDR3 protein: CSARSRQIHNEQFF. The CDR3 region has the DNA TGCAGTGCTAGGAGCAGGCAGATCCACAATGAGCAGTTCTTC.

This sequence joins TRBV6-2 or TRBV6-3 and TRBJ2-1, with no clear D. Germline-derived CDR1 and CDR2 are MNHEY and SVGEGT. Trimming shortened V by 5 bases and J by 10 bases, and 12 bases separated the two germline ends. CDR3 length equals 12 residues. The CDR3 spells CASSSPLREQFF. CDR3 nucleotide sequence: TGTGCCAGCAGTAGCCCCCTCCGGGAGCAGTTCTTC.

The rearrangement uses TRBV27 and TRBJ2-5; D may be TRBD1 or TRBD2 (5 bases each). The V and J ends lost 5 bases and 7 bases respectively, with 14 bases between them. The CDR3 has 13 amino acids. The germline V gene has CDR1 MNHEY and CDR2 SMNVEV (reference sequence). The CDR3 protein is CASSRDLSGTQYF. The CDR3 bases are TGTGCCAGCAGTCGGGACCTGTCGGGGACCCAGTACTTC.

There are a few counts of this clonotype. This chain's CDR3 is CASSFAGQAETQYF. The DNA for the CDR3 is TGCGCCAGCAGCTTCGCCGGCCAAGCGGAGACCCAGTACTTC. V and J are TRBV5-1 and TRBJ2-5, with D hard to call. The CDR3 is 14 residues long. V lost 2 bases and J lost 5, with 13 bases in between. The germline gives CDR1 SGHRS, CDR2 YFSETQ.